This T cell receptor (beta chain) was found in a study of control samples from healthy donors and cancer patients (dated by TCRdb to the early 2020s). Inclusive of the bounding cysteine and phenylalanine, the CDR3 is 10 residues long. Of the read, only the CDR3 DNA is kept; its 30 bases are in frame from base 1. The V end loses 5 bases and the J end loses 7 bases, and a stretch of 8 bases separates them. CDR1 and CDR2 are read off the germline V gene as SQVTM and ANQGSEA. Library creation used the immunoSEQ multiplex PCR assay. Sourced from immuneACCESS, this table was stored by TCRdb with only in-frame sequences that have V and J called. A share of the clones is absent; for the studies checked, an unresolved V gene accounts for under half, and the remainder has no known explanation. This sample is represented by about 96,000 clones; approximately 95% of them were singletons. 8% of the sample is taken by the ten largest.

Remarks on this clone: There is no known antigen for this receptor. The input lacks base qualities; no much larger clone sits a single base away.

Sequenced input: blood. This clonotype was sampled from a man younger than 35 in good health. The sequence is built from TRBV29-1 and TRBJ1-1; the best D guess is TRBD1, with 6 bases matching. The base sequence is TGCAGCGTTTCCAGGGGTGAAGCTTTCTTT. Translated, it gives CSVSRGEAFF.